This TCR beta chain was sequenced during a study of regulatory T cells in long-lasting Graves disease. Relying on iRepertoire HTBI primers and Arm-PCR of CDR3 regions, the team built TCR beta libraries. TCRdb re-called the multiplex PCR reads with MiXCR, one entry per CDR3 protein. The sample consists of 250,000 to 300,000 distinct CDR3 sequences, approximately 18% of them appearing once. This clonotype occurred many times. V was trimmed by 2 bases and J by 2 bases, leaving 9 bases between them. The V gene's germline CDR1 is SGHTA and CDR2 FQGNSA. This CDR3 has 15 amino acids. The time point denotes: newly diagnosed GD, antithyroid drugs for less than 3 months. From PBMCs, RNA was extracted and then used to make the TCR library. These data were also reused for a study on T cells in Graves' hyperthyroidism and ophthalmopathy.

The receptor was isolated from a woman in her twenties or thirties with Graves disease. Sequencing was performed on peripheral blood mononuclear cells (PBMCs), taken at new diagnosis, from a patient treated with antithyroid drugs. V is TRBV7-2 and J is TRBJ1-4, with D unresolved. In DNA form, the CDR3 reads TGTGCCAGCAGCTTAAGGGCTTCCACTAATGAAAAACTGTTTTTT. Translated: CASSLRASTNEKLFF.